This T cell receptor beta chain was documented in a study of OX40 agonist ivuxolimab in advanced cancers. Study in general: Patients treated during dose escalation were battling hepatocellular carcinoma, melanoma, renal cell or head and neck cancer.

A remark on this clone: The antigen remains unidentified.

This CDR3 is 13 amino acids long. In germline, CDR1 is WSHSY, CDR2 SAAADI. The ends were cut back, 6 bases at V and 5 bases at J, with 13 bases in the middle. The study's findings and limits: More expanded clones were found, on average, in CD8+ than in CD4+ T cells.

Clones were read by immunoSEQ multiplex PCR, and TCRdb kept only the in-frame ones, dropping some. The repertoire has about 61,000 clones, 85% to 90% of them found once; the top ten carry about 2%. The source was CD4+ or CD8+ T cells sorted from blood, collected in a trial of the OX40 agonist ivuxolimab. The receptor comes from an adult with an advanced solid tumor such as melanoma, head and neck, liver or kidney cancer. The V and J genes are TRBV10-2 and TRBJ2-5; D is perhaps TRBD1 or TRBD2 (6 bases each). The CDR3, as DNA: TGCGCCAGCAGAATAGGGGGAGGTGAGACCCAGTACTTC. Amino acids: CASRIGGGETQYF.